The 17 T cell receptor beta chains presented below share a single source sample, sequenced in a study of shared T cell receptors in the human thymus. The method was immunoSEQ multiplex PCR; TCRdb's version includes in-frame clones alone and lacks a portion of them. The table shows approximately 660,000 clones, with around nine tenths occurring only once. The same specimen was also included in a second study, on human thymus T cells.

Sequenced input: thymocytes. The receptors shown here come from a boy under two years old with a congenital heart defect.

J is TRBJ2-7 and V is TRBV14; 10 nucleotides agree with TRBD1. The CDR3 length is 15 residues. The junction had 7 bases not matched to a gene; V was cut back by 3 bases and J by 5 bases. CDR1 and CDR2 from the germline V gene are SGHDN and FVKESK. This CDR3 is CASSHVDRGRNEQYF. CDR3 coding DNA: TGTGCCAGCAGCCATGTCGACAGGGGGCGGAACGAGCAGTACTTC.

The chain is built from TRBV7-2 and TRBJ2-7; 7 bases map to TRBD1. Germline CDR1 is SGHTA and CDR2 is FQGNSA. The CDR3 runs to 15 residues. Unmatched junction bases numbered 7, after V lost 5 bases and J lost 0 bases. CDR3 nucleotide sequence: TGTGCCAGCAGCCAACTCGACAGGGACTCCTACGAGCAGTACTTC. Residues: CASSQLDRDSYEQYF.

The CDR3 is CASSFASVNTEAFF. CDR3 coding DNA: TGCGCCAGCTCGTTCGCATCGGTAAACACTGAAGCTTTCTTT. The J gene is TRBJ1-1, the V gene TRBV10-2, with unresolved D. V was cut by 8 bases and J by 2 bases, with 15 bases left in between. CDR1 is WSHSY and CDR2 is SAAADI in the germline V gene. This CDR3 contains 14 residues.

Written as DNA, the CDR3 is TGTGCCAGCAGTGCGCGGCGCGAGCAGTACTTC. It codes for CASSARREQYF. The chain has TRBV6-4 and TRBJ2-7, with D uncertain. V was pared by 4 bases and J by 6 bases, with 7 bases between. This CDR3 has 11 amino acids. Germline CDR1 MRHNA, CDR2 SNTAGT.

The rearrangement joins TRBV18 to TRBJ2-1, with 7 bases matching TRBD2. The V segment lost 3 bases and the J segment 0 bases; nucleotides outside the gene matches: 5. Germline-derived CDR1 and CDR2 are KGHSH and LQKENI. CDR3 length equals 16 residues. The CDR3: CASSPGREASYNEQFF. The CDR3 DNA sequence: TGTGCCAGCTCACCGGGGAGGGAGGCCTCCTACAATGAGCAGTTCTTC.

This chain uses TRBV7-2 with TRBJ1-4, with D possibly TRBD1 on 5 matching bases. V lost 5 bases, J lost 8 bases, and 21 bases lay in between. This CDR3 has 16 residues. Germline values: CDR1 SGHTA, CDR2 FQGNSA. The CDR3 nucleotides read TGTGCCAGCAGCCCTAGGAAGGCCAGGGTCGAAGAAAAACTGTTTTTT. Encoded protein: CASSPRKARVEEKLFF.

The chain joins TRBV5-1 to TRBJ1-2; 9 nucleotides align to TRBD1. The CDR3 is made up of 16 amino acids. With V trimmed by 0 bases and J by 3 bases, 6 bases remained unmatched. CDR1 and CDR2 from the germline V gene are SGHRS and YFSETQ. The CDR3 DNA follows: TGCGCCAGCAGCTTGGACCGGACAGGGGCTTACTATGGCTACACCTTC. Its translation is CASSLDRTGAYYGYTF. The full variable domain, completed using reference TRBV5-1 and TRBJ1-2, is KAGVTQTPRYLIKTRGQQVTLSCSPISGHRSVSWYQQTPGQGLQFLFEYFSETQRNKGNFPGRFSGRQFSNSRSEMNVSTLELGDSALYLCASSLDRTGAYYGYTFGSGTRLTVV.

This clone appeared a single time. The chain uses TRBV19 and TRBJ2-3, with TRBD2 identical over 8 bases. The CDR3 is 16 residues long. The germline V gene has CDR1 LNHDA and CDR2 SQIVND (reference sequence). Trimming took 5 bases from V and 2 from J; bases not matched to a gene: 9. CDR3 nucleotide sequence: TGTGCCAGTAGTCTCAATCTAGCGGGTATCACAGATACGCAGTATTTT. Its translation is CASSLNLAGITDTQYF.

This sequence joins TRBV6-6 and TRBJ2-1; weak D call: TRBD1 (5 bases). The CDR3 sequence is 15 residues long. The germline CDR1 and CDR2 sequences are MNHNY and SVGAGI (reference sequence). The germline V and J ends were trimmed by 0 bases and 6 bases, with 12 bases remaining between them. The chain's CDR3 is CASSYSRASSNEQFF. DNA of the CDR3: TGTGCCAGCAGTTACTCCAGGGCGAGCTCCAATGAGCAGTTCTTC.

The chain has TRBV6-5 and TRBJ2-7, with D unclear. Germline V gene lookup returns CDR1 MNHEY and CDR2 SVGAGI. V lost 0 bases, J lost 4 bases, and 10 bases lay in between. CDR3 length equals 14 residues. Here the CDR3 DNA reads TGTGCCAGCAGTTACTCGGGCGAAAAATACGAGCAGTACTTC. It codes for CASSYSGEKYEQYF.

The CDR3 is CASSDGSLNTGELFF. The DNA of the CDR3 is TGCGCCAGCAGTGACGGTTCTTTGAACACCGGGGAGCTGTTTTTT. The rearrangement uses TRBV10-1 and TRBJ2-2; D is undetermined. This CDR3 has 15 residues. V dropped 3 bases and J dropped 1 base, with 9 bases sitting between them. The germline gives CDR1 WNHNN, CDR2 SYGVQD (reference sequence).

This chain connects TRBV5-1 to TRBJ2-4; TRBD2 matches 11 bases. The V segment lost 1 base and the J segment 3 bases; nucleotides outside the gene matches: 9. This CDR3 has 18 residues. Germline V lookup: CDR1 SGHRS, CDR2 YFSETQ. CDR3 sequence reads: CASSLPQLLAGDKNIQYF. CDR3 nucleotides: TGCGCCAGCAGCTTGCCCCAATTACTAGCGGGAGACAAAAACATTCAGTACTTC.

This rearrangement joins TRBV5-3 to TRBJ2-1; 12 positions agree with TRBD2. TRBV5-3 is assigned to the ORF class and has an uncertain function. The ends lost 4 bases at V and 5 bases at J; junction bases unmatched: 10. The CDR3 length is 17 residues. CDR3 bases: TGTGCCAGAAGCCGGATGACTAGCGGGAGAAATAACAATGAGCAGTTCTTC. This encodes CARSRMTSGRNNNEQFF.

The chain combines TRBV4-3 with TRBJ2-7, with 11 bases lining up with TRBD1. Per the germline V gene, CDR1 is LGHNA and CDR2 is YSLEER. V lost 4 bases and J lost 7; bases outside the gene matches: 12. The CDR3 contains 16 residues. The CDR3 spells CASSLEYGQGACEQYF. The CDR3 nucleotides read TGCGCCAGCAGCCTTGAGTATGGACAGGGGGCCTGTGAGCAGTACTTC.

This chain joins TRBV6-5 and TRBJ2-6; possibly TRBD2 for D (6 bases). The V gene lost 1 base and the J gene lost 2 bases, with 9 bases spanning the gap. The length of the CDR3 is 16 residues. Germline loops: CDR1 MNHEY, CDR2 SVGAGI. The CDR3 protein is CASSYLSGAGANVLTF. The CDR3 DNA reads TGTGCCAGCAGTTACTTGTCGGGAGCTGGGGCCAACGTCCTGACTTTC.

The chain employs TRBV30 and TRBJ2-7, with D possibly matching TRBD1 (5 bases). There are 11 residues in the CDR3. Germline V gene sequence: CDR1 GTSNPN, CDR2 SVGIG (reference sequence). V was trimmed by 8 bases and J by 6 bases, leaving 14 bases between them. CDR3 sequence reads: CALNFDSEQYF. For the CDR3, the DNA is TGTGCCCTTAACTTCGACAGCGAGCAGTACTTC.

This chain joins TRBV4-3 and TRBJ2-7, with TRBD2 matching 9 bases. Per germline, CDR1 LGHNA and CDR2 YSLEER. The V gene end was trimmed by 2 bases and the J gene end by 2 bases; junction bases not matched to a gene: 19. The CDR3 loop spans 20 amino acids. The CDR3 loop reads CASSQRNGREGWEIAYEQYF. CDR3 in DNA: TGCGCCAGCAGCCAAAGGAATGGGCGGGAGGGCTGGGAAATAGCCTACGAGCAGTACTTC.